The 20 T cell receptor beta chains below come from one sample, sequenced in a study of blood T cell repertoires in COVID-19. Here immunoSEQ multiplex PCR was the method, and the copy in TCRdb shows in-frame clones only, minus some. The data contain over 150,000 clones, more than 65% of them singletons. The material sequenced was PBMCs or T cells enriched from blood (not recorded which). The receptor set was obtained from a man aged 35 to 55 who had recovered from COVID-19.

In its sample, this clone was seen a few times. The CDR3 DNA sequence: TGTGCCAGTACCCCATCGGTAACCACTGAAGCTTTCTTT. Translated, it gives CASTPSVTTEAFF. This chain connects TRBV19 to TRBJ1-1, with D unresolved. CDR1 is LNHDA and CDR2 is SQIVND in the germline V gene (reference sequence). The length of the CDR3 is 13 residues. Trimming stripped 7 bases from V and 4 bases from J, with 13 bases between.

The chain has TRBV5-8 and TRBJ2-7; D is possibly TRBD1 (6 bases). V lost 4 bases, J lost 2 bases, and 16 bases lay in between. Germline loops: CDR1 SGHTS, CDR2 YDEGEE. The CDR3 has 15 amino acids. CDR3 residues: CASSPPVYRAYEQYF. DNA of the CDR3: TGTGCCAGCAGCCCTCCGGTCTACAGGGCCTACGAGCAGTACTTC.

CDR3 amino acids: CASSYRSDWYFQETQYF. The DNA of the CDR3 is TGTGCCAGCAGTTATCGATCGGACTGGTACTTTCAAGAGACCCAGTACTTC. The gene calls are TRBV6-2 or TRBV6-3 and TRBJ2-5; a possible D gene is TRBD2 (5 bases). V lost 3 bases to trimming and J lost 2 bases, with 19 bases between them. Germline loops: CDR1 MNHEY, CDR2 SVGEGT. CDR3 length equals 17 residues.

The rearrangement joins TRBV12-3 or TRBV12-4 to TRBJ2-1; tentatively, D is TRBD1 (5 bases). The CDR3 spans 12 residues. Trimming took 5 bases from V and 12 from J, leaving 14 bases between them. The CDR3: CASSGIDSRQFF. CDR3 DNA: TGTGCCAGCAGTGGAATCGACAGCAGGCAGTTCTTC.

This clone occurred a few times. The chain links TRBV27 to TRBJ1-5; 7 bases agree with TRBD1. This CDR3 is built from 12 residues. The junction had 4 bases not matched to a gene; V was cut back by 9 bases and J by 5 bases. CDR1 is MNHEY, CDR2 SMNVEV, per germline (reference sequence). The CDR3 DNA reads TGTGCCAGAGGGGACAGATATCAGCCCCAGCATTTT. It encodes CARGDRYQPQHF.

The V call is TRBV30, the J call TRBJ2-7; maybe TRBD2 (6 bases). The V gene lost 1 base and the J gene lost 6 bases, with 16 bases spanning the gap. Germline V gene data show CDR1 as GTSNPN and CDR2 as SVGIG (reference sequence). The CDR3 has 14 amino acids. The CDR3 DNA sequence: TGTGCCTGGAGTGATTGGGAGGTGGCGGGCGAGCAGTACTTC. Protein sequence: CAWSDWEVAGEQYF.

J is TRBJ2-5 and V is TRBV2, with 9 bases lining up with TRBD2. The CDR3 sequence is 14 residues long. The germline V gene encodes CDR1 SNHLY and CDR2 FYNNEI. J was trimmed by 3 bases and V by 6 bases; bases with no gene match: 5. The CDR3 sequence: CASSRGRGEETQYF. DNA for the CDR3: TGTGCCAGCAGCCGCGGGAGGGGGGAAGAGACCCAGTACTTC.

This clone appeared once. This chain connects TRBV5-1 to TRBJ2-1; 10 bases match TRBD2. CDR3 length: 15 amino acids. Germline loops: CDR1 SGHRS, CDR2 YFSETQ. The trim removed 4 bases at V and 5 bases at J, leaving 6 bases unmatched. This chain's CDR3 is CASSQGLAGDNEQFF. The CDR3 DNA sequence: TGCGCCAGCAGCCAAGGCCTAGCGGGAGACAATGAGCAGTTCTTC.

CDR3 coding DNA: TGTGCCAGCAGCCTAAAGTCCTTCGAATCCTACGAGCAGTACTTC. Protein: CASSLKSFESYEQYF. V is TRBV11-2 and J is TRBJ2-7; the D is unclear. The CDR3 runs 15 residues. The V gene's germline CDR1 is SGHAT and CDR2 FQNNGV. Trimming shortened V by 5 bases and J by 1 base, and 15 bases separated the two germline ends.

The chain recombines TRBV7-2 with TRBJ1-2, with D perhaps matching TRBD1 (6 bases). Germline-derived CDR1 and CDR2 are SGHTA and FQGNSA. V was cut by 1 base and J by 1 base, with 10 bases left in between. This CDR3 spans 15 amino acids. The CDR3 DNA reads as TGTGCCAGCAGCTTAGATGGCAGGGGTAACTATGGCTACACCTTC. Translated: CASSLDGRGNYGYTF. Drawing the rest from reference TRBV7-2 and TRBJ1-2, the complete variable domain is GAGVSQSPSNKVTEKGKDVELRCDPISGHTALYWYRQSLGQGLEFLIYFQGNSAPDKSGLPSDRFSAERTGGSVSTLTIQRTQQEDSAVYLCASSLDGRGNYGYTFGSGTRLTVV.

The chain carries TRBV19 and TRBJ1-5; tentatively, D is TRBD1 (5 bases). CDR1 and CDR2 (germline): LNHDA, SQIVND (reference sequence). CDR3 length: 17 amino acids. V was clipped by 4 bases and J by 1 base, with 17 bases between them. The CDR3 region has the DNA TGTGCCAGTAGTAATTGGGAGGGGCGCGGGAGCAATCAGCCCCAGCATTTT. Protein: CASSNWEGRGSNQPQHF.

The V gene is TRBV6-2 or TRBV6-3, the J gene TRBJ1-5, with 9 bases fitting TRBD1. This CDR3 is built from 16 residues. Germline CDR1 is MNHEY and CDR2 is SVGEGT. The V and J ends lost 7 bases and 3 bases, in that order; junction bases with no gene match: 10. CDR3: CASNPGQGGDNQPQHF. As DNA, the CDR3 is TGTGCCAGCAACCCGGGACAGGGAGGTGACAATCAGCCCCAGCATTTT.

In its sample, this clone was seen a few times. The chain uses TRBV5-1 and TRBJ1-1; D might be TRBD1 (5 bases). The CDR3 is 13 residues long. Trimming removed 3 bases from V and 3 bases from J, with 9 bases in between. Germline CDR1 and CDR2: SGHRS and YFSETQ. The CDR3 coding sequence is TGCGCCAGCAGCTCGGCGGGGCACACTGAAGCTTTCTTT. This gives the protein CASSSAGHTEAFF.

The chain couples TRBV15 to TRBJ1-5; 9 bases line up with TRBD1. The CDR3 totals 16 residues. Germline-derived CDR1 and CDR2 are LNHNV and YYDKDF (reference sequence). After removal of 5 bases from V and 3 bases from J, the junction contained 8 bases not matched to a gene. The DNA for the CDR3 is TGTGCCACCAGCGGGGGACAGGGTGGTCCCAATCAGCCCCAGCATTTT. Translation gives CATSGGQGGPNQPQHF.

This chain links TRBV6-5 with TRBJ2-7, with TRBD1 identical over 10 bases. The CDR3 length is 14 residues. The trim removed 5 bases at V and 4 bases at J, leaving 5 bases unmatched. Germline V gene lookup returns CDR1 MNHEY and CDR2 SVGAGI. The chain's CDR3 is CASSPGQGKYEQYF. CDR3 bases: TGTGCCAGCAGTCCGGGACAGGGGAAGTACGAGCAGTACTTC.

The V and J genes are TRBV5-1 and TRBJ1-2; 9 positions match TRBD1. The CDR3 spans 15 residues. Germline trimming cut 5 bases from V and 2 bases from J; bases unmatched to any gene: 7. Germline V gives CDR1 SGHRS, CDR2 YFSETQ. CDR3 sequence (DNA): TGCGCCAGCAGGGATCCTGGACAGGGGAACTATGGCTACACCTTC. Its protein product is CASRDPGQGNYGYTF.

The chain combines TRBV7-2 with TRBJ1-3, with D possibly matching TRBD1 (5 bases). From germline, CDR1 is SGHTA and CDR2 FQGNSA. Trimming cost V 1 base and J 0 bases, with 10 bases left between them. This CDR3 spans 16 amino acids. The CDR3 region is CASSLVWGGSGNTIYF. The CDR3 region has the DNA TGTGCCAGCAGCTTAGTCTGGGGGGGCTCTGGAAACACCATATATTTT.

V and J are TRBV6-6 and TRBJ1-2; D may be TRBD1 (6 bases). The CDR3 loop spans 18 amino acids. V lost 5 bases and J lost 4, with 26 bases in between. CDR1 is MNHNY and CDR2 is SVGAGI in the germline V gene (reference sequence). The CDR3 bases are TGTGCCAGCAGTCCCCCCCGGTGGGGGGGCGCGATTGGCTATGGCTACACCTTC. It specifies CASSPPRWGGAIGYGYTF.

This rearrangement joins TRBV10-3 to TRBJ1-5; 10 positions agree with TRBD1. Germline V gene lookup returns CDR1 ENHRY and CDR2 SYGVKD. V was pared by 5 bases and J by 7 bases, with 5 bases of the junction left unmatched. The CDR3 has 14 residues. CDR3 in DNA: TGTGCCATCAGTCGGGACAGGGGACCCCAGCCCCAGCATTTT. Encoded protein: CAISRDRGPQPQHF.

The CDR3 here is CASRPPGVQGNSPLHF. The DNA for the CDR3 is TGTGCCAGCAGACCCCCCGGGGTGCAGGGGAACTCACCCCTCCACTTT. The V call is TRBV2, the J call TRBJ1-6, with D possibly matching TRBD1 (6 bases). V lost 6 bases and J lost 10, with 22 bases in between. Germline-derived CDR1 and CDR2 are SNHLY and FYNNEI. The CDR3 runs 16 residues.